This entry describes one T cell receptor (beta chain). These data originate in a study of T cells in Graves' hyperthyroidism and ophthalmopathy. TCR beta CDR3 regions were amplified from RNA. Using the HTBI primer set, a first-round RT-PCR was run on the TCR CDR3. TCRdb independently ran MiXCR on the multiplex PCR reads; one entry per CDR3 protein. This table holds about 700,000 distinct CDR3 sequences, just under 45% found once. Germline V lookup: CDR1 SGHRS, CDR2 YFSETQ. This CDR3 spans 15 amino acids. The V and J ends lost 4 bases and 5 bases, in that order; junction bases with no gene match: 8. The sample taken for sequencing was peripheral blood or thyroid tissue (not recorded which). The sequence was obtained from an adult man with Graves' disease, either hyperthyroidism or ophthalmopathy (not recorded which). The V gene is TRBV5-1, the J gene TRBJ2-5; 10 bases are shared with TRBD2. DNA for the CDR3: TGCGCCAGCAGCGGTACTAGCGGGACGATGGAGACCCAGTACTTC. Its translation: CASSGTSGTMETQYF.